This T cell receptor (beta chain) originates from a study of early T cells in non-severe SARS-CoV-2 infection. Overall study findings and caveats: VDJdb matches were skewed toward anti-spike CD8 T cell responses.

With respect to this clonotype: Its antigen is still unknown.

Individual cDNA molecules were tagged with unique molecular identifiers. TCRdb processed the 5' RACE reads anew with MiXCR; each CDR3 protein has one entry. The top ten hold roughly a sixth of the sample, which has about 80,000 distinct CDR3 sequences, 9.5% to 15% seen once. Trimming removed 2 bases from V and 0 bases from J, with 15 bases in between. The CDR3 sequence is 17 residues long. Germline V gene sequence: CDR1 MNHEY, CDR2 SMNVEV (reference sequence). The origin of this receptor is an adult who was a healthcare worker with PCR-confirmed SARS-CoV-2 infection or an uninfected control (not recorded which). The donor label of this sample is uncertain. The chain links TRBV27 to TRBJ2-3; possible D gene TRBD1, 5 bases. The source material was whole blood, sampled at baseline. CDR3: CASSLTVTRASTDTQYF. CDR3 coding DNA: TGTGCCAGCAGTTTAACAGTCACCAGGGCAAGCACAGATACGCAGTATTTT.